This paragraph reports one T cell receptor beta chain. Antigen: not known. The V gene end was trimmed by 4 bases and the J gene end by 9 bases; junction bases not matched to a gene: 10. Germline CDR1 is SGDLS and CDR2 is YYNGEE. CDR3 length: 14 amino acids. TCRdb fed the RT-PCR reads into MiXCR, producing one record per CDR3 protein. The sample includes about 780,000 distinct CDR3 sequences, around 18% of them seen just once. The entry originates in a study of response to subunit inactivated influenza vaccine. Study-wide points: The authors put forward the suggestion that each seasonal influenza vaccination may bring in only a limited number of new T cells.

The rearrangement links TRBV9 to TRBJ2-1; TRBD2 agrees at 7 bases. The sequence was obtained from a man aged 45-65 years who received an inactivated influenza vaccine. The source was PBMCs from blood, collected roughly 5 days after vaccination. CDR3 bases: TGTGCCAGCAGCAAGACTAGCCCGCTTGGTGAGCAGTTCTTC. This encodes CASSKTSPLGEQFF. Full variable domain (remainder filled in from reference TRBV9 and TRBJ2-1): DSGVTQTPKHLITATGQRVTLRCSPRSGDLSVYWYQQSLDQGLQFLIQYYNGEERAKGNILERFSAQQFPDLHSELNLSSLELGDSALYFCASSKTSPLGEQFFGPGTRLTVL.